This entry describes one T cell receptor beta chain. Its cognate antigen is unknown. This specimen belongs to a study of a mutant IDH1 vaccine in newly diagnosed glioma. Generated by immunoSEQ multiplex PCR, the TCRdb table keeps only in-frame clones and is missing some. The table shows 30,000 to 40,000 clones, with around 87% occurring only once. The V gene lost 8 bases and the J gene lost 4 bases, with 20 bases spanning the gap. The CDR3 has 15 residues. Germline CDR1 and CDR2: SNHLY and FYNNEI. Time point of the sample: week 47, end of study. In every dose of vaccine, 300 ug of mutant IDH1 20-mer peptide was given alongside topical imiquimod.

The sample here was PBMCs, taken from a glioma patient whose treatment included an IDH1 peptide vaccine. This receptor was identified in a woman in her thirties with glioma. V gene TRBV2 combines with J gene TRBJ1-1, with D unclear. The CDR3 is CASDIEGLRSTEAFF. CDR3 nucleotide sequence: TGTGCCAGCGACATCGAGGGCTTAAGGTCCACTGAAGCTTTCTTT.